A selection of T cell receptor beta chains follows, all from one sample in a study of metastatic and nonmetastatic thyroid tumors. Through MiXCR, TCRdb re-clonotyped the PCR reads. The profile shows about 4,000 clones, around 35% of them singletons. Sequencing used adjacent normal tissue. The receptors come from a female donor with papillary thyroid cancer or a benign thyroid nodule (not recorded which). Some clones in this sample may be carry-over from other donors' samples. CDR3s include the opening cysteine and the closing phenylalanine or tryptophan. D genes are given only for firm matches. Expanded clones are given a class, and other clones once, few, many or no size at all.

clone_size: few; d_call: TRBD1; j_call: TRBJ2-5; v_call: TRBV5-1; cdr3_nt: TGCGCCAGCAGCTTGGGACAGGGGGCGTATGAGACCCAGTACTTC; cdr3_aa: CASSLGQGAYETQYF
clone_size: .; d_call: TRBD2; j_call: TRBJ2-2; v_call: TRBV5-1; cdr3_nt: TGCGCCAGCAAAATCGTCAGCGGGATAGACACCGGGGAGCTGTTTTTT; cdr3_aa: CASKIVSGIDTGELFF
clone_size: few; d_call: .; j_call: TRBJ1-2; v_call: TRBV2; cdr3_nt: TGTGCCAGCAGGGCACAGGGTTTAAACTATGGCTACACCTTC; cdr3_aa: CASRAQGLNYGYTF
clone_size: few; d_call: .; j_call: TRBJ1-3; v_call: TRBV6-5; cdr3_nt: TGTGCCAGCAGTTACTCCAGACAGCTAGGAAACACCATATATTTT; cdr3_aa: CASSYSRQLGNTIYF
clone_size: .; d_call: .; j_call: TRBJ1-5; v_call: TRBV28; cdr3_nt: TGTGCCAGCAGTAGGCAAGGCAATCAGCCCCAGCATTTT; cdr3_aa: CASSRQGNQPQHF
clone_size: few; d_call: TRBD1; j_call: TRBJ2-7; v_call: TRBV6-1; cdr3_nt: TGTGCCAGCCGTCCAGCGGGACAGGGGGCCAGCGAGCAGTACTTC; cdr3_aa: CASRPAGQGASEQYF
clone_size: .; d_call: .; j_call: TRBJ1-2; v_call: TRBV12-3/TRBV12-4; cdr3_nt: TGTGCCAGCAGTTTAGAGGGAAACTATGGCTACACCTTC; cdr3_aa: CASSLEGNYGYTF
clone_size: large; d_call: TRBD1; j_call: TRBJ1-5; v_call: TRBV2; cdr3_nt: TGTGCCAGCTCTGGACAGGGCGGCAATCAGCCCCAGCATTTT; cdr3_aa: CASSGQGGNQPQHF
clone_size: .; d_call: .; j_call: TRBJ1-1; v_call: TRBV11-1; cdr3_nt: TGTGCCAGCAGCTTAGCTCAGGGGCGATTGAACACTGAAGCTTTCTTT; cdr3_aa: CASSLAQGRLNTEAFF
clone_size: .; d_call: .; j_call: TRBJ2-1; v_call: TRBV25-1; cdr3_nt: TGTGCCAGCAGTGAAAGTCCGGGGAATGAGCAGTTCTTC; cdr3_aa: CASSESPGNEQFF
clone_size: .; d_call: TRBD2; j_call: TRBJ2-3; v_call: TRBV6-1; cdr3_nt: TGTGCCAGCAATAGGCTAGCGGGCACAGATACGCAGTATTTT; cdr3_aa: CASNRLAGTDTQYF
clone_size: .; d_call: .; j_call: TRBJ2-7; v_call: TRBV7-8; cdr3_nt: TGTGCCAGCAGCTTAGCGGTCGGTGGGTACGAGCAGTACTTC; cdr3_aa: CASSLAVGGYEQYF
clone_size: .; d_call: TRBD1; j_call: TRBJ2-7; v_call: TRBV20-1; cdr3_nt: TGCAGTGCTAGAAAAGGGACAGGGGGCTGCAAAGACCAAGGGGAGCAGTACTTC; cdr3_aa: CSARKGTGGCKDQGEQYF
clone_size: .; d_call: TRBD1; j_call: TRBJ1-6; v_call: TRBV20-1; cdr3_nt: TGCAGTGGGGACAGATATAATTCACCCCTCCACTTT; cdr3_aa: CSGDRYNSPLHF
clone_size: .; d_call: TRBD2; j_call: TRBJ2-2; v_call: TRBV6-5; cdr3_nt: TGTGCCAGCAGTTTGTCCCCCCCGGGACTAGCTAACACCGGGGAGCTGTTTTTT; cdr3_aa: CASSLSPPGLANTGELFF
clone_size: few; d_call: .; j_call: TRBJ2-7; v_call: TRBV6-1; cdr3_nt: TGTGCCAGCAGGTTGACAGTCTTCGAGCAGTACTTC; cdr3_aa: CASRLTVFEQYF
clone_size: .; d_call: .; j_call: TRBJ1-1; v_call: TRBV19; cdr3_nt: TGTGCCAGTAATACGGGATACACTGAAGCTTTCTTT; cdr3_aa: CASNTGYTEAFF
clone_size: .; d_call: .; j_call: TRBJ2-2; v_call: TRBV6-2/TRBV6-3; cdr3_nt: TGTGCCAGCAGTTTTGGACTCAGTAGGACCGGGGAGCTGTTTTTT; cdr3_aa: CASSFGLSRTGELFF
clone_size: .; d_call: .; j_call: TRBJ2-7; v_call: TRBV20-1; cdr3_nt: TGCAGTGCTAGGACGGGGGGCTGCAAAGACCAAGGGGAGCAGTACTTC; cdr3_aa: CSARTGGCKDQGEQYF
clone_size: few; d_call: .; j_call: TRBJ1-5; v_call: TRBV6-1; cdr3_nt: TGTGCCAGCACCAAGGACGTTGCTAATCAGCCCCAGCATTTT; cdr3_aa: CASTKDVANQPQHF
clone_size: once; d_call: .; j_call: TRBJ2-7; v_call: TRBV7-6; cdr3_nt: TGTGCCAGCAGCAGGGACCCGTTGGTAGGAAACGAGCAGTACTTC; cdr3_aa: CASSRDPLVGNEQYF
clone_size: once; d_call: .; j_call: TRBJ1-1; v_call: TRBV7-6; cdr3_nt: TGTGCCAGCAGCTTAGCGAAGGGACTTCTGAACACTGAAGCTTTCTTT; cdr3_aa: CASSLAKGLLNTEAFF
clone_size: many; d_call: .; j_call: TRBJ1-1; v_call: TRBV7-2; cdr3_nt: TGTGCCAGCAGTTCCTTGCTGGGACTAAACACTGAAGCTTTCTTT; cdr3_aa: CASSSLLGLNTEAFF
clone_size: few; d_call: .; j_call: TRBJ2-5; v_call: TRBV29-1; cdr3_nt: TGCAGCGGGGTCCTACTAGCTTGGGAGACCCAGTACTTC; cdr3_aa: CSGVLLAWETQYF
clone_size: large; d_call: TRBD1; j_call: TRBJ2-7; v_call: TRBV19; cdr3_nt: TGTGCCAGTAGTACTAGACAGGGAACCTACGAGCAGTACTTC; cdr3_aa: CASSTRQGTYEQYF
clone_size: .; d_call: .; j_call: TRBJ1-1; v_call: TRBV11-2; cdr3_nt: TGTGCCAGCAGCCGACAGCTGAACACTGAAGCTTTCTTT; cdr3_aa: CASSRQLNTEAFF
clone_size: .; d_call: .; j_call: TRBJ1-1; v_call: TRBV20-1; cdr3_nt: TGCAGTGCTAGTTTGGGGCAGATGAACACTGAAGCTTTCTTT; cdr3_aa: CSASLGQMNTEAFF
clone_size: few; d_call: TRBD1; j_call: TRBJ2-7; v_call: TRBV6-2/TRBV6-3; cdr3_nt: TGTGCCAGCAGTTACTCGATCGAACAGGGGAACGAGCAGTACTTC; cdr3_aa: CASSYSIEQGNEQYF
clone_size: once; d_call: .; j_call: TRBJ2-5; v_call: TRBV27; cdr3_nt: TGTGCCAGCAGTCCAATTGGGATACAAGAGACCCAGTACTTC; cdr3_aa: CASSPIGIQETQYF
clone_size: few; d_call: .; j_call: TRBJ1-2; v_call: TRBV6-1; cdr3_nt: TGTGCCAGCAGAGGACTAGGCGGGGATCAGGACTATGGCTACACCTTC; cdr3_aa: CASRGLGGDQDYGYTF
clone_size: medium-sized; d_call: TRBD2; j_call: TRBJ2-3; v_call: TRBV6-1; cdr3_nt: TGTGCCAGCAGTGGGACTAGCGGGAGGGGCCTATGGCGCACAGATACGCAGTATTTT; cdr3_aa: CASSGTSGRGLWRTDTQYF
clone_size: few; d_call: TRBD1; j_call: TRBJ1-5; v_call: TRBV6-1; cdr3_nt: TGTGCCTTCAGGGGGGACAGTGATCATCCCCAGCATTTT; cdr3_aa: CAFRGDSDHPQHF
clone_size: .; d_call: .; j_call: TRBJ1-2; v_call: TRBV6-2/TRBV6-3; cdr3_nt: TGTCCCAGCAGGTACTCCGGGACAAACAATGGCAACACCTTC; cdr3_aa: CPSRYSGTNNGNTF
clone_size: .; d_call: .; j_call: TRBJ1-1; v_call: TRBV28; cdr3_nt: TGTGCCAGCAGTACCCCGGAAGACCGCCAAGCTTTCTTT; cdr3_aa: CASSTPEDRQAFF
clone_size: few; d_call: TRBD1; j_call: TRBJ1-4; v_call: TRBV25-1; cdr3_nt: TGTGCCAGCAGTACAAGACAGGGACCTAATGAAAAACTGTTTTTT; cdr3_aa: CASSTRQGPNEKLFF
clone_size: few; d_call: TRBD2; j_call: TRBJ2-7; v_call: TRBV28; cdr3_nt: TGTGCCAGCAGCCGCCCGACTAGCGGGGACATACAGTACTTC; cdr3_aa: CASSRPTSGDIQYF
clone_size: .; d_call: .; j_call: TRBJ1-6; v_call: TRBV3-1; cdr3_nt: TGTGCCAGTAGGGTGGGGGATTCACCCCTCCACTTT; cdr3_aa: CASRVGDSPLHF
clone_size: .; d_call: .; j_call: TRBJ2-5; v_call: TRBV3-1; cdr3_nt: TGTGCCGGCAGCCTCCGAAGGGGGTCAGGAGGGGAGACCCAGTACTTC; cdr3_aa: CAGSLRRGSGGETQYF
clone_size: .; d_call: .; j_call: TRBJ2-3; v_call: TRBV4-2; cdr3_nt: TGTGCCAGCAGCCAAGAAAGTGGGGGATATACGCAGTATTTT; cdr3_aa: CASSQESGGYTQYF
clone_size: .; d_call: TRBD1; j_call: TRBJ1-5; v_call: TRBV20-1; cdr3_nt: TGCAGTGCTACAGGGGGCGGAAGGAATCAGCCCCAGCATTTT; cdr3_aa: CSATGGGRNQPQHF
clone_size: .; d_call: TRBD2; j_call: TRBJ2-3; v_call: TRBV12-3/TRBV12-4; cdr3_nt: TGTGCCTGTCAGTTTGGGACTAGCGGGAGGGTATTTCGTCCCACAGATACGCAGTATTTT; cdr3_aa: CACQFGTSGRVFRPTDTQYF
clone_size: few; d_call: TRBD1; j_call: TRBJ2-1; v_call: TRBV19; cdr3_nt: TGTGCCAGTAAATACGGACAGGGGGCTTACAATGAGCAGTTCTTC; cdr3_aa: CASKYGQGAYNEQFF
clone_size: .; d_call: .; j_call: TRBJ2-1; v_call: TRBV11-2; cdr3_nt: TGTGCCAGCAGCCTCGAAACAACAGGTACAATGCAGCAGTTCTTC; cdr3_aa: CASSLETTGTMQQFF
clone_size: .; d_call: .; j_call: TRBJ2-6; v_call: TRBV11-2; cdr3_nt: TGTGCCAGCAGCTTAGGAGGTGCCCTAACGAACTCTGGGGCCAACGTCCTGACTTTC; cdr3_aa: CASSLGGALTNSGANVLTF
clone_size: few; d_call: .; j_call: TRBJ2-3; v_call: TRBV15; cdr3_nt: TGTGCCACCAGCGGCGGGACTCCGGTGGTGGATACGCAGTATTTT; cdr3_aa: CATSGGTPVVDTQYF
clone_size: few; d_call: .; j_call: TRBJ2-2; v_call: TRBV12-3/TRBV12-4; cdr3_nt: TGTGCCAGCAGCCCTAGACAGATCACCGGGGAGCTGTTTTTT; cdr3_aa: CASSPRQITGELFF
clone_size: once; d_call: TRBD2; j_call: TRBJ2-7; v_call: TRBV18; cdr3_nt: TGTGCCAGCTCACCGGGACTAGCGGGAGAATCCTACGAGCAGTACTTC; cdr3_aa: CASSPGLAGESYEQYF
clone_size: .; d_call: TRBD2; j_call: TRBJ2-7; v_call: TRBV27; cdr3_nt: TGTGCCAGCAGTCAGACTAGCGGGAGTCCCGAGCAGTACTTC; cdr3_aa: CASSQTSGSPEQYF
clone_size: few; d_call: .; j_call: TRBJ1-5; v_call: TRBV12-3/TRBV12-4; cdr3_nt: TGTGCCAGCAGTTTAGGGGCTAGCAATCAGCCCCAGCATTTT; cdr3_aa: CASSLGASNQPQHF
clone_size: .; d_call: .; j_call: TRBJ2-2; v_call: TRBV24-1; cdr3_nt: TGTGCCACCCATCAGGCAACAGGGTTTTTCGTTGTTGATTCTACCGGGGAGCTGTTTTTT; cdr3_aa: CATHQATGFFVVDSTGELFF
clone_size: few; d_call: .; j_call: TRBJ2-2; v_call: TRBV27; cdr3_nt: TGTGCCAGCAGTGTCGATTGGTCCGGGGAGCTGTTTTTT; cdr3_aa: CASSVDWSGELFF
clone_size: few; d_call: .; j_call: TRBJ2-7; v_call: TRBV28; cdr3_nt: TGTGCCAGCAGTTCATTTATGGGGGAATCCTACGAGCAGTACTTC; cdr3_aa: CASSSFMGESYEQYF